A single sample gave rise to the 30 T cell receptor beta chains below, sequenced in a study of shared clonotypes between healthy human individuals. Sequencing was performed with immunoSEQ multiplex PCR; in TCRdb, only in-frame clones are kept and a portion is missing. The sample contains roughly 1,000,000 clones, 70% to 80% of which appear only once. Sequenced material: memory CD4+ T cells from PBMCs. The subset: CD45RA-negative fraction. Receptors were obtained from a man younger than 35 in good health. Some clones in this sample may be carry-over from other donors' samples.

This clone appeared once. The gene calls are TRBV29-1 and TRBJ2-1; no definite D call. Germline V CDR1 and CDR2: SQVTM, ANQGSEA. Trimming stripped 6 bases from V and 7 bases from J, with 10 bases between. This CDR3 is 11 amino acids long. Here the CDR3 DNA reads TGCAGCGTGGTATCGGTAAATGAGCAGTTCTTC. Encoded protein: CSVVSVNEQFF.

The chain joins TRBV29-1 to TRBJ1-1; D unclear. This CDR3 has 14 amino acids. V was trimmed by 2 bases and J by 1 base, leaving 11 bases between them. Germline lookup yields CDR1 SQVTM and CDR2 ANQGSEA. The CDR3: CSVEIYGTNTEAFF. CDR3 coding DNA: TGCAGCGTTGAAATCTACGGAACGAACACTGAAGCTTTCTTT.

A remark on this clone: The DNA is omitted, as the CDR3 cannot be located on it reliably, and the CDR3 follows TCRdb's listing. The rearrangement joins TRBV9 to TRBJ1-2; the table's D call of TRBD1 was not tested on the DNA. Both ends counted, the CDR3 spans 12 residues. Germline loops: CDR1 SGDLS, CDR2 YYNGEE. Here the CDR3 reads CASSVATGIRTF.

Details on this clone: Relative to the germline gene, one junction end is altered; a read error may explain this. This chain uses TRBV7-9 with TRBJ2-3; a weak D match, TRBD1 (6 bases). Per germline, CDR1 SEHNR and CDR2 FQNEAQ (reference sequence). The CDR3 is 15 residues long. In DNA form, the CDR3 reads TGCGCCAGCAGCCCTAGACAGGTACACACAGATACGCAGTATTTT. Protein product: CASSPRQVHTDTQYF.

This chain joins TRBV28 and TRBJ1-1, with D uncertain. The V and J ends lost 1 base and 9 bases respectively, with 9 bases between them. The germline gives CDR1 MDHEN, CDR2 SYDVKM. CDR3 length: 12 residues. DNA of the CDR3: TGTGCCAGCAGTTTATCCGGCAAGAAAGCTTTCTTT. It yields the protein CASSLSGKKAFF. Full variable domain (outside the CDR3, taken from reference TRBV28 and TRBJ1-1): DVKVTQSSRYLVKRTGEKVFLECVQDMDHENMFWYRQDPGLGLRLIYFSYDVKMKEKGDIPEGYSVSREKKERFSLILESASTNQTSMYLCASSLSGKKAFFGQGTRLTVV.

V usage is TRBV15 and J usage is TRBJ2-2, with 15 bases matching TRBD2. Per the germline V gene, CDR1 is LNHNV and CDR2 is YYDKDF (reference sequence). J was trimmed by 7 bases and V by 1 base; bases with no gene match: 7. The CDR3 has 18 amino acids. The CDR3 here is CATSRGLGLAGGGGELFF. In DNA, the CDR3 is TGTGCCACCAGCAGAGGCCTGGGACTAGCGGGAGGTGGCGGGGAGCTGTTTTTT.

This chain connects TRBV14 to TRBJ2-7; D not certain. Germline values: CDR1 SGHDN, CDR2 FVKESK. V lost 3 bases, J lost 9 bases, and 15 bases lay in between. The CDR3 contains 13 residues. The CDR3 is CASSQYIGQGQYF. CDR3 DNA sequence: TGTGCCAGCAGCCAGTATATAGGTCAAGGGCAGTACTTC.

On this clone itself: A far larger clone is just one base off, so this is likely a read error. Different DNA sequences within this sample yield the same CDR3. As DNA, the CDR3 is TGTGCCAGCAGTTTGCAGAGGCAAGGATATGGCTACACCTTC. This translates into CASSLQRQGYGYTF. The genes are TRBV28 and TRBJ1-2; D gene unclear. V was shortened by 3 bases and J by 5 bases, with 13 bases between the two germline ends. Germline CDR1 is MDHEN and CDR2 is SYDVKM. This CDR3 comprises 14 residues.

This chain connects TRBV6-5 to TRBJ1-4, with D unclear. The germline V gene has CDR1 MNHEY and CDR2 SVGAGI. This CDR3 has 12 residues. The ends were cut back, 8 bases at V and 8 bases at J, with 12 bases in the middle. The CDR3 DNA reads TGTGCCAGCGGACGAACGGGGGAAAAACTGTTTTTT. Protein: CASGRTGEKLFF.

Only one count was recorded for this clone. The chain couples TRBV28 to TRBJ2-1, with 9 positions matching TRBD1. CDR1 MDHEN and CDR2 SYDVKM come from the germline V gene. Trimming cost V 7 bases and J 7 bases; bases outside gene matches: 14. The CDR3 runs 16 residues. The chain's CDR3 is CASNPPTGGTGNEQFF. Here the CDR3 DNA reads TGTGCCAGCAATCCCCCAACAGGGGGCACGGGGAATGAGCAGTTCTTC.

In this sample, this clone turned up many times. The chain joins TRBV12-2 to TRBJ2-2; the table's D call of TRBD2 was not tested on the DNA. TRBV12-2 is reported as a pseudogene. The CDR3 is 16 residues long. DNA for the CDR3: TGTGCAAGTCGCTTAGCGCGGCGTTCTCGCACCGGGGAGCTGTTTTTT. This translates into CASRLARRSRTGELFF.

The CDR3 sequence is CASSFGTQYF. Here the CDR3 DNA reads TGTGCCAGCAGCTTTGGGACCCAGTACTTC. The chain joins TRBV6-1 to TRBJ2-5; no clear D gene. In germline, CDR1 is MNHNS, CDR2 SASEGT. This CDR3 region has 10 residues. V lost 6 bases and J lost 7, with 6 bases in between.

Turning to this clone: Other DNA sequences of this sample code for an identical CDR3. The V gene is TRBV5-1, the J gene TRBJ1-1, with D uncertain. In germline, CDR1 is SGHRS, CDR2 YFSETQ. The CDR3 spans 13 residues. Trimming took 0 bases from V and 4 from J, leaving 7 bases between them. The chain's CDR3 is CASSLVVGTEAFF. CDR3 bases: TGCGCCAGCAGCTTGGTTGTGGGCACTGAAGCTTTCTTT.

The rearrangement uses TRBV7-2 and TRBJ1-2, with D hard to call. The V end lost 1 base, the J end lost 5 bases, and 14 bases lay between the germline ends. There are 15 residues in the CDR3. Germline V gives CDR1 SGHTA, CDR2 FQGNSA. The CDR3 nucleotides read TGTGCCAGCAGCTTAGGTGTGGGGAACTCATATGGCTACACCTTC. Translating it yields CASSLGVGNSYGYTF.

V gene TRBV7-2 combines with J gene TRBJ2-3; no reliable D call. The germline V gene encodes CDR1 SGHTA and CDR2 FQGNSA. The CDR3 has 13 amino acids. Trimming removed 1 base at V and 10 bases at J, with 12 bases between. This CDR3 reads CASSLEPPRAQYF. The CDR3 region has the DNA TGTGCCAGCAGCTTAGAGCCCCCTCGGGCGCAGTATTTT.

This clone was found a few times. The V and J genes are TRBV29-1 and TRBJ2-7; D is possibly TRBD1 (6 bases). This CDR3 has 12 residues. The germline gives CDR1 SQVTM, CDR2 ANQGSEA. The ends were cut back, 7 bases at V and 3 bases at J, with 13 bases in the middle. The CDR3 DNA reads TGCAGCGCAGGACAAGGGGGCTACGAGCAGTACTTC. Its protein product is CSAGQGGYEQYF.

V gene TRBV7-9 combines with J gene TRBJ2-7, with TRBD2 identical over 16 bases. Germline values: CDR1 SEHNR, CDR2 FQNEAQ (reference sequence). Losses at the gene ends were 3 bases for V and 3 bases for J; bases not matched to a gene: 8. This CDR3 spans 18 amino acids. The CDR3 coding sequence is TGTGCCAGCAGCTTTCCTTTGGGACTAGCGGGAGGGCTCTACGAGCAGTACTTC. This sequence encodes CASSFPLGLAGGLYEQYF.

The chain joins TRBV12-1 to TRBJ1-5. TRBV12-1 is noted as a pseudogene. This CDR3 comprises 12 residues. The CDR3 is CASSSVLQPQHF. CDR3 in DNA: TGTGCCAGCAGCTCCGTTTTACAGCCCCAGCATTTT.

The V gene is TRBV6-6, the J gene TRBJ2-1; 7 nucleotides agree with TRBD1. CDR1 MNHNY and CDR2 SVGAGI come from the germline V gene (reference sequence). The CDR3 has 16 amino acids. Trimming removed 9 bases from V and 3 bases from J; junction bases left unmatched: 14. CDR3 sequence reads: CASLDRAKWGYNEQFF. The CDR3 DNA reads TGTGCCAGTCTCGACAGGGCAAAGTGGGGCTACAATGAGCAGTTCTTC.

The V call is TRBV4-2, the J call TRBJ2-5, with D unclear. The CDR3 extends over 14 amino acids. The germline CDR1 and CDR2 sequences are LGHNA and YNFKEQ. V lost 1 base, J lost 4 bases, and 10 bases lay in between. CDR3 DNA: TGTGCCAGCAGCCAAGGTCTTATCGGAGAGACCCAGTACTTC. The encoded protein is CASSQGLIGETQYF.

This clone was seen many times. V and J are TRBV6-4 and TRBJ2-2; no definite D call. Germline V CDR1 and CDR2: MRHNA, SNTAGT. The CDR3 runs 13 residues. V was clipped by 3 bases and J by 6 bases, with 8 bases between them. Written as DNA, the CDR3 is TGTGCCAGCAGTGAAAGGGATGCCGGGGAGCTGTTTTTT. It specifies CASSERDAGELFF.

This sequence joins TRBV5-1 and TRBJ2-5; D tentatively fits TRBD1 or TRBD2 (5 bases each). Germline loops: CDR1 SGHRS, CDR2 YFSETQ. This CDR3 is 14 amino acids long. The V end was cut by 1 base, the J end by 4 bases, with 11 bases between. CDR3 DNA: TGCGCCAGCAGCTTGTCCGGGGCGCGAGAGACCCAGTACTTC. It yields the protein CASSLSGARETQYF.

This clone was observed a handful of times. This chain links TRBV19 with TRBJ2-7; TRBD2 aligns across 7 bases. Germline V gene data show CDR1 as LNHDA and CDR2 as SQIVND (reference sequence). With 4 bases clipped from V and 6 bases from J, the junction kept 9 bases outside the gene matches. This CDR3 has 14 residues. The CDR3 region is CASSRLAAPSEQYF. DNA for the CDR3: TGTGCCAGTAGTAGACTAGCTGCCCCAAGCGAGCAGTACTTC.

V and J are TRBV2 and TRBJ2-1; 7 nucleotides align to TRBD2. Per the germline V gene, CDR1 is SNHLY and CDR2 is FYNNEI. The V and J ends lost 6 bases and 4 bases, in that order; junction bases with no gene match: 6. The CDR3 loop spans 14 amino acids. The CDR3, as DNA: TGTGCCAGCAGAGGCCTAGCGGATTACAATGAGCAGTTCTTC. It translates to CASRGLADYNEQFF.

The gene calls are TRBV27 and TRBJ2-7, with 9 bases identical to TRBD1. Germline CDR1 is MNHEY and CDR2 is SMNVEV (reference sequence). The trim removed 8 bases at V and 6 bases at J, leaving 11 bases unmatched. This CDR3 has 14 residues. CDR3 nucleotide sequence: TGTGCCAGCGGAGGGGGACAGGGAACCCTCGAGCAGTACTTC. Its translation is CASGGGQGTLEQYF.

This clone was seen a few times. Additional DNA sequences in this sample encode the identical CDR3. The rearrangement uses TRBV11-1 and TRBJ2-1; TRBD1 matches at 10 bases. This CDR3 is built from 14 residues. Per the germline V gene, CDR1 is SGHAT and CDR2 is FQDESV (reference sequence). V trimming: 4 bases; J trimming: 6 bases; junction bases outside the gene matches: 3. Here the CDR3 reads CASSSRDRGNEQFF. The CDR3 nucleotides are TGTGCCAGCAGCTCACGGGACAGGGGCAATGAGCAGTTCTTC.

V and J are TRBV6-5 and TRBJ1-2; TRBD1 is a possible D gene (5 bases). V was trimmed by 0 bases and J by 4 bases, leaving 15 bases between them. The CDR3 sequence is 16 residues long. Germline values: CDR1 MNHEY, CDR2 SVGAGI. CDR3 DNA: TGTGCCAGCAGTTACTCGCCCCCAGGGACCATCTATGGCTACACCTTC. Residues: CASSYSPPGTIYGYTF.

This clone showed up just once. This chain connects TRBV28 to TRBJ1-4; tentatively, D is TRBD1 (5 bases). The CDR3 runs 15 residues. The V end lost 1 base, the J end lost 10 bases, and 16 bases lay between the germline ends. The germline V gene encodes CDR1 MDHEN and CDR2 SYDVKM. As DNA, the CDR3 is TGTGCCAGCAGTTTATTATCAGGGCACTTGGGAAAACTGTTTTTT. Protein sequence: CASSLLSGHLGKLFF.

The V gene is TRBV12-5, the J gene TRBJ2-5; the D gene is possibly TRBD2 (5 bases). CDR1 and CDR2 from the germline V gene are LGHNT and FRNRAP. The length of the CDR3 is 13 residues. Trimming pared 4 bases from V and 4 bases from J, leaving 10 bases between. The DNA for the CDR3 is TGTGCTAGTGGTTACGTTGGGAGAGAGACCCAGTACTTC. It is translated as CASGYVGRETQYF. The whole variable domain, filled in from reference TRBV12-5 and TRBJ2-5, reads DARVTQTPRHKVTEMGQEVTMRCQPILGHNTVFWYRQTMMQGLELLAYFRNRAPLDDSGMPKDRFSAEMPDATLATLKIQPSEPRDSAVYFCASGYVGRETQYFGPGTRLLVL.

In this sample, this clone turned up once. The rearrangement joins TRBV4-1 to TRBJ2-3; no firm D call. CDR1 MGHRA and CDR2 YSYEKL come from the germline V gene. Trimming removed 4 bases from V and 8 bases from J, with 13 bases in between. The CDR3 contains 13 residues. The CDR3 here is CASSPVAPSTQYF. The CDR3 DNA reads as TGCGCCAGCAGCCCCGTCGCGCCCAGTACGCAGTATTTT.